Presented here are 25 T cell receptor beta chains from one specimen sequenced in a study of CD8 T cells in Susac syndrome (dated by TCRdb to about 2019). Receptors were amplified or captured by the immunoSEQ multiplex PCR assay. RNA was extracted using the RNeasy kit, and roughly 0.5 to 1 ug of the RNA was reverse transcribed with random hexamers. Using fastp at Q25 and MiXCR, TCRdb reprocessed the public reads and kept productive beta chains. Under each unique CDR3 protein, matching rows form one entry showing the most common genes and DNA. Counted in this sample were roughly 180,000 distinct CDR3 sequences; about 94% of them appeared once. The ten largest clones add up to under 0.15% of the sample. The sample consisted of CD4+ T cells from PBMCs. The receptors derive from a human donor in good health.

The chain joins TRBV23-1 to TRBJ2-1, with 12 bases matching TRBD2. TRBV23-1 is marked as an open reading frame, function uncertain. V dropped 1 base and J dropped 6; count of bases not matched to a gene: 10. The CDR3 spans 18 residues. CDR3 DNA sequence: TGCGCCAGCAGTCAATTCGACCCCCTAGCGGGGGGGTTCAATGAGCAGTTCTTC. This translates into CASSQFDPLAGGFNEQFF.

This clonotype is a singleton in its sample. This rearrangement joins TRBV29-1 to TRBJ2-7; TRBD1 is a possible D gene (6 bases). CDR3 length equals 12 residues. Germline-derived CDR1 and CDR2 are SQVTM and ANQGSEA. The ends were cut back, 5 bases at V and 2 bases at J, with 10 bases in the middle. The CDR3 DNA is TGCAGCGTTACGGACAGCGCCTACGAGCAGTACTTC. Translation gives CSVTDSAYEQYF.

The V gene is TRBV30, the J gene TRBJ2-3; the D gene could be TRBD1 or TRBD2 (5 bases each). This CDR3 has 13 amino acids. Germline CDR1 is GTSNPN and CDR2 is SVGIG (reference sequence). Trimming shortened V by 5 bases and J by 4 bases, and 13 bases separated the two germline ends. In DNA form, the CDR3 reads TGTGCCTGGGACTCCAGAGGGGCAGATACGCAGTATTTT. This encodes CAWDSRGADTQYF.

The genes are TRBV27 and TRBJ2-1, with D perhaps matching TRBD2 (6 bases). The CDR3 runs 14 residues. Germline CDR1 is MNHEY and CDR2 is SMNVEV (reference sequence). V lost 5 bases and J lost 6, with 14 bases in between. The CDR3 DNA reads TGTGCCAGCAGTACTCGGGACTTTATCAATGAGCAGTTCTTC. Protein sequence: CASSTRDFINEQFF.

The chain's CDR3 is CASSFGDPNTGELFF. The CDR3 nucleotides are TGTGCCAGCAGCTTCGGGGACCCGAACACCGGGGAGCTGTTTTTT. This chain uses TRBV5-6 with TRBJ2-2; D could derive from TRBD1 or TRBD2 (5 bases each). This CDR3 region has 15 residues. The germline CDR1 and CDR2 sequences are SGHDT and YYEEEE. Trimming left V 2 bases short and J 0 bases short, with 8 bases between. Full variable domain (remainder filled in from reference TRBV5-6 and TRBJ2-2): DAGVTQSPTHLIKTRGQQVTLRCSPKSGHDTVSWYQQALGQGPQFIFQYYEEEERQRGNFPDRFSGHQFPNYSSELNVNALLLGDSALYLCASSFGDPNTGELFFGEGSRLTVL.

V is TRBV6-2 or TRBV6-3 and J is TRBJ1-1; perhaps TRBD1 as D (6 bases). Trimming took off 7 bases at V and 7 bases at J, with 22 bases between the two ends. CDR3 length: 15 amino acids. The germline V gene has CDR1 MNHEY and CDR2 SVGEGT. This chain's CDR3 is CASNRPGGPRIEAFF. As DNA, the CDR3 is TGTGCCAGCAACCGTCCCGGGGGGCCAAGAATTGAAGCTTTCTTT.

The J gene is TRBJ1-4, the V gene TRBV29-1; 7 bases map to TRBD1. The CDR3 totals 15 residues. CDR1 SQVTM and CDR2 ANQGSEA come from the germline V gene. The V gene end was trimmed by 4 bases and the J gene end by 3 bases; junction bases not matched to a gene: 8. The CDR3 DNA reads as TGCAGCGTTGCAGGAGGGGGCGCGTCTAATGAAAAACTGTTTTTT. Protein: CSVAGGGASNEKLFF.

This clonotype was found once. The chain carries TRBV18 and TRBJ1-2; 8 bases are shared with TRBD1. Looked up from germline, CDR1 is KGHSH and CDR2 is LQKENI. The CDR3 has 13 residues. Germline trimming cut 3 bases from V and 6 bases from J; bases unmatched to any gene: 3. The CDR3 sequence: CASSPGQADGYTF. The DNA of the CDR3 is TGTGCCAGCTCACCGGGACAGGCGGATGGCTACACCTTC. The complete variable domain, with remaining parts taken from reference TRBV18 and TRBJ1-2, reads NAGVMQNPRHLVRRRGQEARLRCSPMKGHSHVYWYRQLPEEGLKFMVYLQKENIIDESGMPKERFSAEFPKEGPSILRIQQVVRGDSAAYFCASSPGQADGYTFGSGTRLTVV.

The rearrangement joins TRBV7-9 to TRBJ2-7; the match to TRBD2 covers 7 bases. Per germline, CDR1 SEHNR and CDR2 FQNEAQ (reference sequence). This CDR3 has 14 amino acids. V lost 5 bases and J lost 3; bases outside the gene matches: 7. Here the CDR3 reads CASSLGRDYYEQYF. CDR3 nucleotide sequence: TGTGCCAGCAGCCTCGGCAGGGACTACTACGAGCAGTACTTC.

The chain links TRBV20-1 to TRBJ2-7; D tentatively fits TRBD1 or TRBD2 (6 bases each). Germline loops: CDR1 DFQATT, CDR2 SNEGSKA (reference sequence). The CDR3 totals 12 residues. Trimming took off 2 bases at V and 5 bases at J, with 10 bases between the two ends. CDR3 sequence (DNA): TGCAGTGCTAGAAGGGGGGACGACGAGCAGTACTTC. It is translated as CSARRGDDEQYF.

The CDR3 sequence is CSAGDGLDTQYF. In DNA form, the CDR3 reads TGCAGTGCTGGCGACGGGTTGGATACGCAGTATTTT. The V call is TRBV20-1, the J call TRBJ2-3; D remains ambiguous. The CDR3 is made up of 12 amino acids. V lost 5 bases and J 6 bases, leaving 12 bases between the germline ends. Germline V lookup: CDR1 DFQATT, CDR2 SNEGSKA (reference sequence).

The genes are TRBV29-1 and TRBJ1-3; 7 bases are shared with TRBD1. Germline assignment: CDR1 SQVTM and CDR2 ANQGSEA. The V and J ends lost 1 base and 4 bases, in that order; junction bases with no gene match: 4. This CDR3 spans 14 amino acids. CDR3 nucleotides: TGCAGCGTTGAAGTGGGACAGACAGGAAACACCATATATTTT. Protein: CSVEVGQTGNTIYF. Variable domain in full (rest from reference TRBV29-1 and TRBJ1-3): SAVISQKPSRDICQRGTSLTIQCQVDSQVTMMFWYRQQPGQSLTLIATANQGSEATYESGFVIDKFPISRPNLTFSTLTVSNMSPEDSSIYLCSVEVGQTGNTIYFGEGSWLTVV.

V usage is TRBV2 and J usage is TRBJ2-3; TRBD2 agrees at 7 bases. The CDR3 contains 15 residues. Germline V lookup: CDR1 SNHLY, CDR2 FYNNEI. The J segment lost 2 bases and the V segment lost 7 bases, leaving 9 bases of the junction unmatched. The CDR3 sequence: CASTQAGPFTDTQYF. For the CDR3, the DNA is TGTGCCAGCACTCAAGCGGGGCCTTTCACAGATACGCAGTATTTT.

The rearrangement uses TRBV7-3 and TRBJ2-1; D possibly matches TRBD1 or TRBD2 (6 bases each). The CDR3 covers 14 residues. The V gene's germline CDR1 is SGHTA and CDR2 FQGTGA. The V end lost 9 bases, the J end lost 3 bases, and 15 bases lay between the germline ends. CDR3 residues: CASGRGDIYNEQFF. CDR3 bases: TGTGCCAGTGGTAGGGGGGACATCTACAATGAGCAGTTCTTC.

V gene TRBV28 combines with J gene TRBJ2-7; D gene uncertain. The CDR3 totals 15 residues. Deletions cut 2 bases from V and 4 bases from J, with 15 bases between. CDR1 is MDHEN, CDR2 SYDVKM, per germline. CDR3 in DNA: TGTGCCAGCAGTTTAGGTGGCCAGGTGGGGTACGAGCAGTACTTC. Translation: CASSLGGQVGYEQYF.

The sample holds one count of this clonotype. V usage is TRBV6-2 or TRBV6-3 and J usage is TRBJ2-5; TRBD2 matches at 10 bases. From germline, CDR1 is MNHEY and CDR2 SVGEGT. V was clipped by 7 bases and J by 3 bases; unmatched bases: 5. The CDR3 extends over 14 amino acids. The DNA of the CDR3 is TGTGCCAGCACCCTAGCGGGGGTGGAAGAGACCCAGTACTTC. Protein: CASTLAGVEETQYF.

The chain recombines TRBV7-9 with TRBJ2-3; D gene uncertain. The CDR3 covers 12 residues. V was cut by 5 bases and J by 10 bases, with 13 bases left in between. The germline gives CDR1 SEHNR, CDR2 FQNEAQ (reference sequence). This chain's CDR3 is CASSLREGAQYF. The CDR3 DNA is TGTGCCAGCAGCCTCCGCGAAGGCGCGCAGTATTTT.

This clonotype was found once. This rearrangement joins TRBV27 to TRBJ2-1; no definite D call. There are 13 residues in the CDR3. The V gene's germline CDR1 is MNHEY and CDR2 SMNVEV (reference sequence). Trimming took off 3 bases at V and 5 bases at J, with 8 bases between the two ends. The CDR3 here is CASSFPDNNEQFF. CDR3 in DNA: TGTGCCAGCAGTTTCCCAGATAACAATGAGCAGTTCTTC.

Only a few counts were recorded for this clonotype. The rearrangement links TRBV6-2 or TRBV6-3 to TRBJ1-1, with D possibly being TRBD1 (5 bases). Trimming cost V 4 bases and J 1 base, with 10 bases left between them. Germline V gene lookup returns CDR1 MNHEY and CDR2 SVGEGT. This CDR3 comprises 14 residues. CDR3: CASSSQGTNTEAFF. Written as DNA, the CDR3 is TGTGCCAGCAGTTCTCAAGGGACGAACACTGAAGCTTTCTTT.

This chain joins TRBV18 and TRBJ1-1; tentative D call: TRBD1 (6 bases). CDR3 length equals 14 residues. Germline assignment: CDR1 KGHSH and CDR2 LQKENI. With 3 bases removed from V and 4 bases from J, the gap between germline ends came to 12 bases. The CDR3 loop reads CASSPVEQGTEAFF. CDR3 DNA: TGTGCCAGCTCACCGGTGGAACAGGGCACTGAAGCTTTCTTT. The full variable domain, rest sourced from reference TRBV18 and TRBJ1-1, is NAGVMQNPRHLVRRRGQEARLRCSPMKGHSHVYWYRQLPEEGLKFMVYLQKENIIDESGMPKERFSAEFPKEGPSILRIQQVVRGDSAAYFCASSPVEQGTEAFFGQGTRLTVV.

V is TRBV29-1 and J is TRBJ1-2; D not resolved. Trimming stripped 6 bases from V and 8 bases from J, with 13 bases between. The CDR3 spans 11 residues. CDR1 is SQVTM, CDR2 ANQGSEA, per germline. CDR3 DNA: TGCAGCGTCCAGAAAACCGCCGGCTACACCTTC. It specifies CSVQKTAGYTF.

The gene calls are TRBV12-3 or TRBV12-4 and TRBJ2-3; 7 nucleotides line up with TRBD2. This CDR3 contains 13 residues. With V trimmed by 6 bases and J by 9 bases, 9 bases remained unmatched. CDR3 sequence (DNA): TGTGCCAGCAGCCCCCTAAGCGGGGAAACGCAGTATTTT. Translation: CASSPLSGETQYF.

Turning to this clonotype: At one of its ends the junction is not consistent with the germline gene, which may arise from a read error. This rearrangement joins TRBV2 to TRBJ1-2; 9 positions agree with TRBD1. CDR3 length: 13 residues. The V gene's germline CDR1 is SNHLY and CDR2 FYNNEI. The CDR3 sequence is CASNEQGADGYTF. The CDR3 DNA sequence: TGTGCCAGCAATGAACAGGGGGCGGATGGCTACACCTTC.

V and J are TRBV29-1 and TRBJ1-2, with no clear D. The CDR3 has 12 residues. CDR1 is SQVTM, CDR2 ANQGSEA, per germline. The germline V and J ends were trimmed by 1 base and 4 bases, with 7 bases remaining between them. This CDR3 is CSVEARSYGYTF. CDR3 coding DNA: TGCAGCGTTGAAGCCAGAAGCTATGGCTACACCTTC.

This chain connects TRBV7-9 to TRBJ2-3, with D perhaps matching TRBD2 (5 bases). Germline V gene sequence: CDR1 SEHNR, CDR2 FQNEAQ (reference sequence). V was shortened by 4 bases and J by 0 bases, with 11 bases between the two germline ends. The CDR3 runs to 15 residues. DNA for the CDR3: TGTGCCAGCAGCTCAAGCGGACTGAGCACAGATACGCAGTATTTT. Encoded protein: CASSSSGLSTDTQYF.